This T cell receptor beta chain was found in a study of identical twins. A universal primer site was added by template switching, and unique molecular identifiers were carried by the cDNA. TCRdb analysed the 5' RACE reads with MiXCR anew, one entry per CDR3 protein. The sample has under 350,000 distinct CDR3 sequences; just under 9.5% are singletons. Donors were all healthy Caucasians. The CDR3 covers 17 residues. V lost 3 bases and J 5 bases, leaving 19 bases between the germline ends. CDR1 and CDR2 from the germline V gene are SEHNR and FQNEAQ (reference sequence). This clonotype was found a few times. In addition, the sample was reused for a study of yellow fever vaccine responses in identical twins.

The TCR comes from a woman between 18 and 29 years old in good health. The sequencing sample was made of CD8+ T cells sorted from blood. This chain uses TRBV7-9 with TRBJ1-4; D remains unclear. The CDR3 region is CASSFTQNGWKNEKLFF. CDR3 nucleotide sequence: TGTGCCAGCAGCTTCACCCAGAATGGATGGAAAAATGAAAAACTGTTTTTT.